The 32 T cell receptor beta chains below were found in one sample sequenced in a study of OX40 agonist ivuxolimab in advanced cancers. Sequenced by immunoSEQ multiplex PCR; TCRdb stores in-frame clones only, minus some. The profile shows tens of thousands of clones, 86% of them singletons. This specimen was CD4+ or CD8+ T cells sorted from blood, taken in a trial of the OX40 agonist ivuxolimab. Source of these receptors: an adult with an advanced solid tumor such as melanoma, head and neck, liver or kidney cancer.

This chain joins TRBV19 and TRBJ1-5; D not certain. CDR1 is LNHDA, CDR2 SQIVND, per germline (reference sequence). Trimming took off 7 bases at V and 1 base at J, with 17 bases between the two ends. The length of the CDR3 is 16 residues. DNA of the CDR3: TGTGCCAGTAATCTTCGACGTGGGGTGAGCAATCAGCCCCAGCATTTT. This translates into CASNLRRGVSNQPQHF. The full variable domain, completed using reference TRBV19 and TRBJ1-5, is DGGITQSPKYLFRKEGQNVTLSCEQNLNHDAMYWYRQDPGQGLRLIYYSQIVNDFQKGDIAEGYSVSREKKESFPLTVTSAQKNPTAFYLCASNLRRGVSNQPQHFGDGTRLSIL.

The CDR3 sequence is CASSLTGVDSPLHF. The CDR3 coding sequence is TGTGCCAGCAGCTTGACAGGGGTGGATTCACCCCTCCACTTT. The chain links TRBV7-3 to TRBJ1-6, with 8 bases that match TRBD1. This CDR3 is built from 14 residues. With V trimmed by 3 bases and J by 8 bases, 3 bases remained unmatched. Per germline, CDR1 SGHTA and CDR2 FQGTGA.

This sequence joins TRBV29-1 and TRBJ1-5; D is uncertain. The CDR3 covers 14 residues. The V end lost 7 bases, the J end lost 7 bases, and 20 bases lay between the germline ends. CDR1 is SQVTM, CDR2 ANQGSEA, per germline. DNA for the CDR3: TGCAGCGCTGGATCCCGGACCCCAGGACAGCCCCAGCATTTT. Its translation is CSAGSRTPGQPQHF.

The J gene is TRBJ2-3, the V gene TRBV7-9; D is ambiguous. The CDR3 runs 15 residues. From germline, CDR1 is SEHNR and CDR2 FQNEAQ (reference sequence). V was trimmed by 2 bases and J by 0 bases, leaving 9 bases between them. CDR3 residues: CASSLNTISTDTQYF. CDR3 in DNA: TGTGCCAGCAGCTTAAATACAATTAGCACAGATACGCAGTATTTT. Full variable domain (outside the CDR3, taken from reference TRBV7-9 and TRBJ2-3): DTGVSQNPRHKITKRGQNVTFRCDPISEHNRLYWYRQTLGQGPEFLTYFQNEAQLEKSRLLSDRFSAERPKGSFSTLEIQRTEQGDSAMYLCASSLNTISTDTQYFGPGTRLTVL.

The genes are TRBV18 and TRBJ1-1; 8 bases align to TRBD1. The CDR3 length is 20 residues. Per the germline V gene, CDR1 is KGHSH and CDR2 is LQKENI. V lost 4 bases to trimming and J lost 4 bases; unmatched junction nucleotides: 23. In DNA form, the CDR3 reads TGTGCCAGCTCACGTAATGAAATCCCAGGGACAGGTCCCTCGGCCACTGAAGCTTTCTTT. Translating gives CASSRNEIPGTGPSATEAFF.

Comment on this clone: Sequence at one end of the junction differs from germline and may be a read error. The sample holds other DNA sequences that translate to the same CDR3. The rearrangement joins TRBV11-3 to TRBJ1-1; D is unresolved. The CDR3 is made up of 12 amino acids. Germline CDR1 and CDR2: SGHNT and YENEEA. The CDR3 reads CASSLRNTEAFF. The CDR3 DNA sequence: TGTGCCAGCAGCCTCCGGAACACTGAAGCTTTCTTC.

The chain is built from TRBV7-9 and TRBJ1-4; no clear D. The CDR3 is 15 amino acids. V gave up 9 bases and J gave up 5 bases, with 19 bases separating them. Germline V gene data show CDR1 as SEHNR and CDR2 as FQNEAQ (reference sequence). DNA of the CDR3: TGTGCCAGTGTTCCGGGAGCCGACGTAAATGAAAAACTGTTTTTT. Residues: CASVPGADVNEKLFF.

The chain is built from TRBV7-7 and TRBJ2-3, with D hard to call. Germline lookup yields CDR1 SSHAT and CDR2 FNYEAQ (reference sequence). V was shortened by 2 bases and J by 0 bases, with 9 bases between the two germline ends. There are 15 residues in the CDR3. The CDR3 region has the DNA TGTGCCAGCAGCTTATCACGGGCTAGCACAGATACGCAGTATTTT. Translating it yields CASSLSRASTDTQYF.

This chain joins TRBV5-6 and TRBJ1-3, with 8 bases that match TRBD1. The CDR3 loop spans 13 amino acids. Trimming removed 7 bases from V and 7 bases from J; junction bases left unmatched: 7. From germline, CDR1 is SGHDT and CDR2 YYEEEE. The CDR3 nucleotides are TGTGCCAGCGGGGGGACAGGTGGGAACACCATATATTTT. It codes for CASGGTGGNTIYF. Looking up the rest from reference TRBV5-6 and TRBJ1-3 gives the full variable domain: DAGVTQSPTHLIKTRGQQVTLRCSPKSGHDTVSWYQQALGQGPQFIFQYYEEEERQRGNFPDRFSGHQFPNYSSELNVNALLLGDSALYLCASGGTGGNTIYFGEGSWLTVV.

The chain employs TRBV5-6 and TRBJ1-6, with D uncertain. Trimming removed 4 bases from V and 6 bases from J, with 14 bases in between. Germline V gives CDR1 SGHDT, CDR2 YYEEEE. The length of the CDR3 is 15 residues. This chain's CDR3 is CASSLVDNGNSPLHF. As DNA, the CDR3 is TGTGCCAGCAGCCTGGTGGATAACGGTAATTCACCCCTCCACTTT.

J is TRBJ2-5 and V is TRBV6-5; tentatively, D is TRBD1 or TRBD2 (6 bases each). The J call is uncertain, as TRBJ2-7 better fits the DNA end. CDR3 length equals 15 residues. Per germline, CDR1 MNHEY and CDR2 SVGAGI. CDR3 in DNA: TGTGCCAGCAGTCTTAATAGTAGACGGGGGCACGAGCAGTACTTC. Amino acids: CASSLNSRRGHEQYF.

The chain combines TRBV28 with TRBJ1-2; no clear D. CDR3 length: 12 amino acids. The V end was cut by 4 bases, the J end by 5 bases, with 8 bases between. The germline CDR1 and CDR2 sequences are MDHEN and SYDVKM. CDR3 protein: CASSSTAYGYTF. The CDR3 bases are TGTGCCAGCAGTTCGACTGCATATGGCTACACCTTC.

By share, this clone ranks as medium-sized. The chain combines TRBV29-1 with TRBJ1-4; 9 bases fit TRBD1. Germline V gene data show CDR1 as SQVTM and CDR2 as ANQGSEA. The V segment lost 5 bases and the J segment 8 bases; nucleotides outside the gene matches: 9. The CDR3 covers 14 residues. The CDR3 DNA sequence: TGCAGCGTTTCCCGGACAGGGGAGGTCGAAAAACTGTTTTTT. Protein product: CSVSRTGEVEKLFF.

This clone was recorded only once. V is TRBV6-5 and J is TRBJ1-2; 9 positions match TRBD1. CDR1 MNHEY and CDR2 SVGAGI come from the germline V gene. The CDR3 is made up of 14 amino acids. J lost 7 bases, V lost 7 bases, and 10 bases had no gene match. CDR3 sequence reads: CASTPPGTGSGYTF. The CDR3 nucleotides are TGTGCCAGCACTCCCCCCGGGACAGGGTCTGGCTACACCTTC.

V and J are TRBV5-1 and TRBJ2-1; D call uncertain. CDR1 is SGHRS and CDR2 is YFSETQ in the germline V gene. The length of the CDR3 is 14 residues. Trimming cost V 0 bases and J 5 bases, with 9 bases left between them. The CDR3 coding sequence is TGCGCCAGCAGCTTGGACGGAGTCGACAATGAGCAGTTCTTC. The encoded protein is CASSLDGVDNEQFF.

The genes are TRBV7-9 and TRBJ1-5; D not certain. With 3 bases removed from V and 3 bases from J, the gap between germline ends came to 9 bases. Germline values: CDR1 SEHNR, CDR2 FQNEAQ (reference sequence). The CDR3 is 14 residues long. The CDR3 DNA sequence: TGTGCCAGCAGCTTGGGCAGCGCCAATCAGCCCCAGCATTTT. This encodes CASSLGSANQPQHF.

The chain employs TRBV6-5 and TRBJ1-2; maybe TRBD1 (6 bases). Germline loops: CDR1 MNHEY, CDR2 SVGAGI. V was cut by 4 bases and J by 0 bases, with 15 bases left in between. The CDR3 runs 16 residues. The CDR3 spells CASSSLRTDTNYGYTF. The CDR3 region has the DNA TGTGCCAGCAGTTCCCTGAGGACAGATACTAACTATGGCTACACCTTC.

This clone was picked up a small number of times. This sequence joins TRBV7-2 and TRBJ1-2, with D hard to call. V was clipped by 3 bases and J by 14 bases, with 19 bases between them. This CDR3 is built from 13 residues. Germline values: CDR1 SGHTA, CDR2 FQGNSA. CDR3 nucleotides: TGTGCCAGCAGCTTGGGTTATTCCGCCTCGACTACCTTC. It codes for CASSLGYSASTTF.

The CDR3 region is CAWSRQAGNTIYF. The CDR3 nucleotides are TGTGCCTGGAGTCGACAGGCTGGAAACACCATATATTTT. The chain is built from TRBV30 and TRBJ1-3, with D perhaps matching TRBD1 (6 bases). Germline V CDR1 and CDR2: GTSNPN, SVGIG (reference sequence). The CDR3 extends over 13 amino acids. Trimming removed 2 bases at V and 2 bases at J, with 7 bases between.

The chain is built from TRBV29-1 and TRBJ2-1; 11 nucleotides agree with TRBD2. CDR3 length equals 15 residues. Germline V lookup: CDR1 SQVTM, CDR2 ANQGSEA. Germline trimming cut 6 bases from V and 4 bases from J; bases unmatched to any gene: 8. The CDR3 is CSVLGLAESYNEQFF. CDR3 DNA: TGCAGCGTCCTGGGACTAGCGGAGTCATACAATGAGCAGTTCTTC.

The chain is built from TRBV4-3 and TRBJ2-5; D unclear. This CDR3 region has 14 residues. Germline CDR1 and CDR2: LGHNA and YSLEER. V gave up 0 bases and J gave up 3 bases, with 8 bases separating them. CDR3 sequence reads: CASSQEGSKETQYF. The CDR3 coding sequence is TGCGCCAGCAGCCAAGAGGGCTCCAAAGAGACCCAGTACTTC.

This clone appeared a single time. The chain carries TRBV19 and TRBJ1-5; D is ambiguous. V was trimmed by 2 bases and J by 4 bases, leaving 15 bases between them. The CDR3 has 16 residues. Looked up from germline, CDR1 is LNHDA and CDR2 is SQIVND (reference sequence). CDR3 in amino acids: CASSITSARWNQPQHF. The DNA for the CDR3 is TGTGCCAGTAGTATAACGTCAGCCCGGTGGAATCAGCCCCAGCATTTT.

The rearrangement uses TRBV5-5 and TRBJ2-7, with D unclear. Germline assignment: CDR1 SGHKS and CDR2 YYEKEE (reference sequence). The CDR3 has 13 amino acids. Trimming stripped 1 base from V and 3 bases from J, with 8 bases between. The CDR3 protein is CASSLPPYYEQYF. The CDR3, as DNA: TGTGCCAGCAGCTTGCCCCCTTACTACGAGCAGTACTTC.

DNA for the CDR3: TGTGCCAGCAGCGTATCCGGCAATGAAAAACTGTTTTTT. As protein: CASSVSGNEKLFF. The chain uses TRBV9 and TRBJ1-4; D unresolved. The V end was cut by 1 base, the J end by 5 bases, with 6 bases between. CDR1 is SGDLS, CDR2 YYNGEE, per germline. The CDR3 spans 13 residues.

This clone was observed a few times. This chain uses TRBV18 with TRBJ2-7, with D perhaps TRBD2 (5 bases). The CDR3 is made up of 16 amino acids. V was trimmed by 0 bases and J by 6 bases, leaving 18 bases between them. CDR1 and CDR2 from the germline V gene are KGHSH and LQKENI. CDR3 protein: CASSPPSVAEGGEQYF. The CDR3 DNA sequence: TGTGCCAGCTCACCACCTTCAGTCGCCGAGGGCGGCGAGCAGTACTTC.

J is TRBJ1-5 and V is TRBV6-5; D not certain. Trimming stripped 8 bases from V and 4 bases from J, with 18 bases between. The germline gives CDR1 MNHEY, CDR2 SVGAGI. This CDR3 region has 15 residues. CDR3 in amino acids: CASGPGFTLNQPQHF. CDR3 DNA: TGTGCCAGCGGACCGGGATTCACTTTAAATCAGCCCCAGCATTTT.

This rearrangement joins TRBV2 to TRBJ2-5; 7 bases align to TRBD1. With V trimmed by 6 bases and J by 4 bases, 5 bases remained unmatched. The germline V gene has CDR1 SNHLY and CDR2 FYNNEI. CDR3 length equals 13 residues. The DNA for the CDR3 is TGTGCCAGCAGCGAGGGGACAGCAGAGACCCAGTACTTC. Residues: CASSEGTAETQYF.

The chain employs TRBV6-6 and TRBJ1-2, with 7 positions matching TRBD1. Germline CDR1 and CDR2: MNHNY and SVGAGI (reference sequence). CDR3 length equals 14 residues. V shed 8 bases and J 5 bases; nucleotides not matched to a gene: 11. CDR3 sequence reads: CASAGGAGEYGYTF. The CDR3 bases are TGTGCCAGCGCAGGGGGGGCAGGAGAGTATGGCTACACCTTC.

The J gene is TRBJ1-5, the V gene TRBV2; D is possibly TRBD1 (5 bases). The ends were cut back, 1 base at V and 7 bases at J, with 14 bases in the middle. This CDR3 comprises 15 residues. Germline V lookup: CDR1 SNHLY, CDR2 FYNNEI. DNA for the CDR3: TGTGCCAGCAGTGAAGGAGGTGGGGGGATCCAGCCCCAGCATTTT. Translated, it gives CASSEGGGGIQPQHF.

This clone was found a few times. This chain joins TRBV19 and TRBJ1-1, with 7 nucleotides matching TRBD1. Trimming took 7 bases from V and 11 from J; bases not matched to a gene: 16. Looked up from germline, CDR1 is LNHDA and CDR2 is SQIVND (reference sequence). This CDR3 is built from 14 residues. CDR3 sequence (DNA): TGTGCCAGTATCAGATCCGGGACAGCTATGGTCGCTTTCTTT. It is translated as CASIRSGTAMVAFF.

This clone was observed a handful of times. This chain connects TRBV7-2 to TRBJ2-5; no reliable D call. V was pared by 3 bases and J by 13 bases, with 12 bases between. The CDR3 loop spans 11 amino acids. The V gene's germline CDR1 is SGHTA and CDR2 FQGNSA. The CDR3 DNA reads TGTGCCAGCAGCTTCGAGTCCTTCCTGTACTTC. It encodes CASSFESFLYF.

The chain couples TRBV9 to TRBJ2-5; TRBD1 is a possible D gene (5 bases). Trimming took 4 bases from V and 2 from J, leaving 15 bases between them. The CDR3 consists of 15 residues. Germline lookup yields CDR1 SGDLS and CDR2 YYNGEE. The CDR3 loop reads CASSPPGQLQETQYF. The CDR3 DNA reads as TGTGCCAGCAGCCCCCCAGGGCAGCTACAAGAGACCCAGTACTTC.